These 24 T cell receptor beta chains were sequenced from one sample in a study of T cell responses to AZD1222 COVID-19 vaccine. Only in-frame clones appear in the TCRdb table, and some are missing; sequencing was by immunoSEQ multiplex PCR. The data contain some 85,000 clones, 90% to 95% of them singletons. The sample in question was peripheral blood, obtained on day 0 of AZD1222 vaccination. The source is an adult in good health.

This clone was observed a handful of times. The gene calls are TRBV5-5 and TRBJ2-2; the D is unclear. This CDR3 has 14 residues. Trimming took off 5 bases at V and 6 bases at J, with 14 bases between the two ends. CDR1 is SGHKS, CDR2 YYEKEE, per germline (reference sequence). This CDR3 reads CASRALGLAGELFF. The CDR3 bases are TGTGCCAGCAGGGCGCTGGGCCTGGCCGGGGAGCTGTTTTTT. The whole variable domain, filled in from reference TRBV5-5 and TRBJ2-2, reads DAGVTQSPTHLIKTRGQQVTLRCSPISGHKSVSWYQQVLGQGPQFIFQYYEKEERGRGNFPDRFSARQFPNYSSELNVNALLLGDSALYLCASRALGLAGELFFGEGSRLTVL.

DNA of the CDR3: TGTGCCAGCAGTGAAAACGGGGGGGCCACAGATACGCAGTATTTT. This translates into CASSENGGATDTQYF. V and J are TRBV6-4 and TRBJ2-3; TRBD2 matches at 8 bases. J lost 2 bases, V lost 3 bases, and 4 bases had no gene match. Germline values: CDR1 MRHNA, CDR2 SNTAGT. CDR3 length: 15 residues.

V and J are TRBV6-1 and TRBJ1-4; no definite D call. This CDR3 region has 14 residues. The germline gives CDR1 MNHNS, CDR2 SASEGT. V lost 1 base and J lost 7, with 10 bases in between. CDR3 sequence (DNA): TGTGCCAGCAGTGAAGGGGTAAATGTTGAAAAACTGTTTTTT. It encodes CASSEGVNVEKLFF.

The chain is built from TRBV19 and TRBJ1-1; 12 positions agree with TRBD1. The ends lost 4 bases at V and 3 bases at J; junction bases unmatched: 3. This CDR3 has 15 residues. Looked up from germline, CDR1 is LNHDA and CDR2 is SQIVND (reference sequence). The CDR3 protein is CASSRGTGGHTEAFF. The DNA of the CDR3 is TGTGCCAGTAGTAGGGGGACAGGGGGCCACACTGAAGCTTTCTTT.

The CDR3, as DNA: TGCGCCAGCAGCTTGGAACCAGATGAGCAGTTCTTC. Translating gives CASSLEPDEQFF. The chain joins TRBV5-1 to TRBJ2-1, with D uncertain. Germline V gives CDR1 SGHRS, CDR2 YFSETQ. V gave up 0 bases and J gave up 8 bases, with 6 bases separating them. The CDR3 contains 12 residues.

This clone was counted once. The V call is TRBV24-1, the J call TRBJ2-1, with D possibly being TRBD2 (5 bases). The CDR3 extends over 14 amino acids. The V and J ends lost 2 bases and 6 bases respectively, with 10 bases between them. Germline V gene lookup returns CDR1 KGHDR and CDR2 SFDVKD. CDR3 in DNA: TGTGCCACCAGTGATTCTGGACTGGCCAATGAGCAGTTCTTC. Residues: CATSDSGLANEQFF.

The chain employs TRBV4-1 and TRBJ1-1; D gene ambiguous. The germline V and J ends were trimmed by 0 bases and 7 bases, with 9 bases remaining between them. There are 13 residues in the CDR3. Germline V gene sequence: CDR1 MGHRA, CDR2 YSYEKL. The CDR3 region is CASSQEYPIEAFF. For the CDR3, the DNA is TGCGCCAGCAGCCAAGAGTACCCTATTGAAGCTTTCTTT.

This clone appeared a few times. The chain is built from TRBV12-5 and TRBJ1-5; TRBD1 matches 11 bases. Germline V CDR1 and CDR2: LGHNT, FRNRAP. The CDR3 has 15 residues. With 1 base clipped from V and 7 bases from J, the junction kept 3 bases outside the gene matches. In DNA, the CDR3 is TGTGCTAGTGGTTTGGGGACAGGGGGCCTGCAGCCCCAGCATTTT. The encoded protein is CASGLGTGGLQPQHF.

J is TRBJ2-5 and V is TRBV5-4; D remains unclear. The V end was cut by 0 bases, the J end by 4 bases, with 13 bases between. Germline CDR1 SGHNT, CDR2 YYREEE (reference sequence). The CDR3 contains 15 residues. CDR3 in amino acids: CASSLGGEARETQYF. CDR3 bases: TGTGCCAGCAGCTTGGGAGGCGAAGCGCGAGAGACCCAGTACTTC.

The rearrangement uses TRBV5-1 and TRBJ1-1; D unclear. The CDR3 spans 14 residues. The V gene lost 0 bases and the J gene lost 0 bases, with 6 bases spanning the gap. Per germline, CDR1 SGHRS and CDR2 YFSETQ. For the CDR3, the DNA is TGCGCCAGCAGCTTGGGGCAGGTGAACACTGAAGCTTTCTTT. It specifies CASSLGQVNTEAFF. The full variable domain, rest sourced from reference TRBV5-1 and TRBJ1-1, is KAGVTQTPRYLIKTRGQQVTLSCSPISGHRSVSWYQQTPGQGLQFLFEYFSETQRNKGNFPGRFSGRQFSNSRSEMNVSTLELGDSALYLCASSLGQVNTEAFFGQGTRLTVV.

This chain links TRBV2 with TRBJ2-7; D ambiguous. Deletions cut 5 bases from V and 3 bases from J, with 2 bases between. This CDR3 has 10 amino acids. The germline V gene encodes CDR1 SNHLY and CDR2 FYNNEI. DNA for the CDR3: TGTGCCAGCAGTATCTACGAGCAGTACTTC. Translated, it gives CASSIYEQYF.

J is TRBJ1-2 and V is TRBV5-6; D uncertain. The germline CDR1 and CDR2 sequences are SGHDT and YYEEEE. The CDR3 spans 13 residues. Trimming stripped 4 bases from V and 4 bases from J, with 11 bases between. The CDR3 DNA sequence: TGTGCCAGCAGCCCCGCGGCAACCTATGGCTACACCTTC. This encodes CASSPAATYGYTF.

The rearrangement uses TRBV27 and TRBJ2-6; the D gene is possibly TRBD2 (5 bases). The V end lost 3 bases, the J end lost 1 base, and 7 bases lay between the germline ends. The CDR3 covers 15 residues. Per the germline V gene, CDR1 is MNHEY and CDR2 is SMNVEV (reference sequence). The CDR3 sequence is CASSFAGSGANVLTF. The CDR3 DNA is TGTGCCAGCAGTTTTGCGGGTTCTGGGGCCAACGTCCTGACTTTC.

This clone came up a few times. CDR3 protein: CASSLVGDAEAFF. The DNA for the CDR3 is TGTGCCAGCAGCTTAGTCGGTGACGCTGAAGCTTTCTTT. The V call is TRBV11-2, the J call TRBJ1-1; no reliable D call. Trimming stripped 1 base from V and 6 bases from J, with 9 bases between. CDR1 and CDR2 (germline): SGHAT, FQNNGV. The CDR3 length is 13 residues. The entire variable domain, with the rest obtained from reference TRBV11-2 and TRBJ1-1, is as follows: EAGVAQSPRYKIIEKRQSVAFWCNPISGHATLYWYQQILGQGPKLLIQFQNNGVVDDSQLPKDRFSAERLKGVDSTLKIQPAKLEDSAVYLCASSLVGDAEAFFGQGTRLTVV.

The J gene is TRBJ2-7, the V gene TRBV5-1; tentatively, D is TRBD2 (5 bases). Trimming shortened V by 0 bases and J by 6 bases, and 7 bases separated the two germline ends. The CDR3 has 12 residues. Per the germline V gene, CDR1 is SGHRS and CDR2 is YFSETQ. The CDR3 DNA is TGCGCCAGCAGCTTGGGAGGGATCGAGCAGTACTTC. Translating gives CASSLGGIEQYF.

This clone was recorded once. The rearrangement joins TRBV18 to TRBJ1-5, with D perhaps TRBD1 (5 bases). This CDR3 is built from 15 residues. Germline CDR1 is KGHSH and CDR2 is LQKENI. V lost 0 bases and J lost 5, with 11 bases in between. CDR3 in DNA: TGTGCCAGCTCACCACCAACAGGTTCCGATCAGCCCCAGCATTTT. As protein: CASSPPTGSDQPQHF.

As for this clone: At the DNA level, this CDR3 is encoded by other sequences in the same sample as well. The chain carries TRBV19 and TRBJ1-6; TRBD1 agrees at 9 bases. From germline, CDR1 is LNHDA and CDR2 SQIVND (reference sequence). With 8 bases clipped from V and 7 bases from J, the junction kept 3 bases outside the gene matches. This CDR3 spans 13 amino acids. In nucleotides, the CDR3 is TGTGCCAGTGACAGGGGGTCCAATTCACCCCTCCACTTT. Protein: CASDRGSNSPLHF.

The rearrangement links TRBV27 to TRBJ2-1, with TRBD2 matching over 12 bases. Germline assignment: CDR1 MNHEY and CDR2 SMNVEV (reference sequence). V dropped 6 bases and J dropped 3; count of bases not matched to a gene: 3. This CDR3 has 15 amino acids. In DNA, the CDR3 is TGTGCCAGCAGCAGGGGACTAGCGGGCTACAATGAGCAGTTCTTC. Translation: CASSRGLAGYNEQFF.

CDR3 coding DNA: TGCGCCAGCAGCTTGCGAGCTAGCCGAACAGATACGCAGTATTTT. As protein: CASSLRASRTDTQYF. The gene calls are TRBV5-1 and TRBJ2-3; D is perhaps TRBD2 (5 bases). Germline V gene data show CDR1 as SGHRS and CDR2 as YFSETQ. Trimming shortened V by 1 base and J by 3 bases, and 12 bases separated the two germline ends. This CDR3 region has 15 residues.

The V call is TRBV13, the J call TRBJ1-6, with D possibly TRBD1 on 6 matching bases. The CDR3 has 15 residues. V gave up 5 bases and J gave up 9 bases, with 17 bases separating them. Germline CDR1 and CDR2: PRHDT and FYEKMQ (reference sequence). DNA of the CDR3: TGTGCCAGCAGCATCGGACAGCGCTCGGGTTCACCCCTCCACTTT. Translated, it gives CASSIGQRSGSPLHF.

The chain links TRBV5-1 to TRBJ1-2; TRBD1 is a possible D gene (5 bases). Trimming pared 4 bases from V and 6 bases from J, leaving 16 bases between. CDR1 and CDR2 (germline): SGHRS, YFSETQ. The CDR3 length is 14 residues. The CDR3 sequence is CASSPGAAQNGYTF. The CDR3 nucleotides read TGCGCCAGCAGCCCCGGGGCAGCGCAAAATGGCTACACCTTC.

The chain employs TRBV19 and TRBJ1-2; possible D gene TRBD1, 5 bases. The V end was cut by 3 bases, the J end by 5 bases, with 10 bases between. The V gene's germline CDR1 is LNHDA and CDR2 SQIVND (reference sequence). CDR3 size: 13 residues. The CDR3 DNA reads as TGTGCCAGTAGTATCGGGGAGGGGTATGGCTACACCTTC. Protein: CASSIGEGYGYTF.

J is TRBJ1-5 and V is TRBV5-1; no definite D call. This CDR3 region has 14 residues. The V end was cut by 0 bases, the J end by 7 bases, with 11 bases between. Germline V lookup: CDR1 SGHRS, CDR2 YFSETQ. The CDR3 DNA reads TGCGCCAGCAGCTTGGGAATTGGTAGCCAGCCCCAGCATTTT. The encoded protein is CASSLGIGSQPQHF.

This rearrangement joins TRBV5-1 to TRBJ1-4, with 9 bases aligning to TRBD1. The CDR3 consists of 15 residues. Germline V gives CDR1 SGHRS, CDR2 YFSETQ. Trimming took 4 bases from V and 8 from J; bases not matched to a gene: 9. The CDR3, as DNA: TGCGCCAGCAGCCTCCGGACAGGGGTGGAGGAAAAACTGTTTTTT. Amino acids: CASSLRTGVEEKLFF.